A selection of T cell receptor beta chains follows, all from one sample in a study of blood T cell repertoires in COVID-19. Libraries were prepared by immunoSEQ multiplex PCR; TCRdb keeps only in-frame clonotypes and omits some of them. The table has about 250,000 clones, approximately 83% seen once. Input material: peripheral blood. Receptors originate from a person aged 70 to 79 with COVID-19, enrolled during active disease. CDR3s include the opening cysteine and the closing phenylalanine or tryptophan. A D gene is named only where the DNA matches it firmly. Rows give clone size only sometimes, using once, few, many, or a class for an expanded clone.

CDR3 length,J gene,clone size,V gene,D gene,CDR3 DNA,CDR3 protein
13,TRBJ1-3,once,TRBV7-8,-,TGTGCCAGCACCCCAGGTGGGGGAAACACCATATATTTT,CASTPGGGNTIYF
14,TRBJ1-6,-,TRBV5-4,-,TGTGCCAGCAGCTTGGGCAGGGAAAATTCACCCCTCCACTTT,CASSLGRENSPLHF
17,TRBJ1-2,-,TRBV10-3,TRBD1,TGTGCCATCAGCCCCACGCCATCGGACAGGAGGAACTATGGCTACACCTTC,CAISPTPSDRRNYGYTF
17,TRBJ2-1,-,TRBV3-1/TRBV3-2,-,TGTGCCAGCAGCCAAGTTGGACGTGGCGGGGATAACAATGAGCAGTTCTTC,CASSQVGRGGDNNEQFF
14,TRBJ2-5,-,TRBV6-6,-,TGTGCCAGCAGTTACCAAGGGGTCCAAGAGACCCAGTACTTC,CASSYQGVQETQYF
15,TRBJ1-5,few,TRBV7-2,-,TGTGCCAGCAGCTTAAATAGTTATAGCAATCAGCCCCAGCATTTT,CASSLNSYSNQPQHF
15,TRBJ1-3,-,TRBV19,-,TGTGCCAGTAGTATACAGACAGGCTCTGGAAACACCATATATTTT,CASSIQTGSGNTIYF
15,TRBJ2-5,-,TRBV5-1,TRBD1,TGCGCCAGCAGCTTGTCGGGGACAGGACAAGAGACCCAGTACTTC,CASSLSGTGQETQYF
13,TRBJ2-1,-,TRBV7-8,TRBD2,TGTGCCAGCAGCGCTCGGATAGCGGGAGAGCAGTTCTTC,CASSARIAGEQFF
14,TRBJ1-1,-,TRBV7-3,-,TGTGCCAGCAGCTTAATGGGGCAAGGGACTGAAGCTTTCTTT,CASSLMGQGTEAFF
14,TRBJ1-6,-,TRBV28,-,TGTGCCAGCAGTTCTCTCTCCTATAATTCACCCCTCCACTTT,CASSSLSYNSPLHF
15,TRBJ2-7,-,TRBV19,TRBD2,TGTGCCAGTAGTATACAGGGCGGGAGGGCCTACGAGCAGTACTTC,CASSIQGGRAYEQYF
14,TRBJ2-7,-,TRBV29-1,TRBD2,TGCAGCGTGGTACTAGCGGGACGGCCGTGGGAGCAGTACTTC,CSVVLAGRPWEQYF
14,TRBJ1-2,-,TRBV6-5,-,TGTGCCAGCAGAGAGCCGGGACTTCAAGCGGGCTACACCTTC,CASREPGLQAGYTF
14,TRBJ2-1,-,TRBV27,-,TGTGCCAGCAGTTTCGTGAGCTCCTACAATGAGCAGTTCTTC,CASSFVSSYNEQFF
15,TRBJ2-2,-,TRBV9,-,TGTGCCAGCAGCGTAGACGGAGGGGTCACCGGGGAGCTGTTTTTT,CASSVDGGVTGELFF
14,TRBJ1-2,once,TRBV5-4,TRBD1,TGTGCCAGCAGACAACAGGGGGCCATCTATGGCTACACCTTC,CASRQQGAIYGYTF
16,TRBJ1-2,-,TRBV6-5,TRBD1,TGTGCCAGCAGTTTCGACGCCGGGACAGGGGGTTATGGCTACACCTTC,CASSFDAGTGGYGYTF
13,TRBJ1-4,-,TRBV30,-,TGTGCCTGGAGCAGAGGAGATCGGGAAAAACTGTTTTTT,CAWSRGDREKLFF
14,TRBJ1-2,once,TRBV6-5,-,TGTGCCAGCGGCAGGGGATACGGCAACTATGGCTACACCTTC,CASGRGYGNYGYTF
17,TRBJ2-5,-,TRBV9,TRBD2,TGTGCCAGCAGCGTAGCTACTCGCGGGGGGTACCAAGAGACCCAGTACTTC,CASSVATRGGYQETQYF
14,TRBJ1-4,-,TRBV7-2,TRBD1,TGTGCCAGCAGCCTGGACAGGGGGGGTGAAAAACTGTTTTTT,CASSLDRGGEKLFF
12,TRBJ2-7,-,TRBV28,-,TGTGCCAGCAGTTGGGGGGAAGGCGAGCAGTACTTC,CASSWGEGEQYF
15,TRBJ2-1,-,TRBV28,-,TGTGCCAGCACCAAAAAGGCGGGATTTCTCAATGAGCAGTTCTTC,CASTKKAGFLNEQFF
15,TRBJ2-7,-,TRBV7-9,TRBD1,TGTGCCAGCAGCTTAAGCGGGACAGGGAAACACGAGCAGTACTTC,CASSLSGTGKHEQYF
13,TRBJ1-6,once,TRBV28,-,TGTGCCGGAATGGGGGGAGGTAATTCACCCCTCCACTTT,CAGMGGGNSPLHF
14,TRBJ1-5,-,TRBV18,-,TGTGCCAGCTCCTCGGCGGGAGGGAATCAGCCCCAGCATTTT,CASSSAGGNQPQHF
14,TRBJ1-6,-,TRBV28,-,TGTGCCAGCCACACGGGAGGTATTGGTTCACCCCTCCACTTT,CASHTGGIGSPLHF
18,TRBJ2-1,-,TRBV5-8,-,TGTGCCAGCAGCTTGTTGCGAGACAGGCTAAGCTCCTACAATGAGCAGTTCTTC,CASSLLRDRLSSYNEQFF
14,TRBJ2-3,-,TRBV7-3,-,TGTGCCAGCAGCTTAAGGAGCTTGGTAGATACGCAGTATTTT,CASSLRSLVDTQYF
17,TRBJ2-7,-,TRBV28,TRBD2,TGTGCCAGCAGTTTCATAGGTAGTAAGGCGGGAGCAGGCGAGCAGTACTTC,CASSFIGSKAGAGEQYF
15,TRBJ2-6,-,TRBV7-9,TRBD1,TGTGCCAGCAGCCTCAGGGGGTCTGGGGCCAACGTCCTGACTTTC,CASSLRGSGANVLTF
15,TRBJ1-2,-,TRBV19,-,TGTGCCAGTAGTATAGCAGTGCGGACATCTTATGGCTACACCTTC,CASSIAVRTSYGYTF
13,TRBJ1-5,-,TRBV14,TRBD1,TGTGCCAGCAGAAGACAGGGTGTAAAGCCCCAGCATTTT,CASRRQGVKPQHF
15,TRBJ1-6,-,TRBV5-1,TRBD1,TGCGCCAGCAGCTTGGGGGACAGGGGAAATTCACCCCTCCACTTT,CASSLGDRGNSPLHF
18,TRBJ2-5,once,TRBV28,TRBD1,TGTGCCAGCAGTTTATGGGGGAGTAGAGGGACAGAACAAGAGACCCAGTACTTC,CASSLWGSRGTEQETQYF
18,TRBJ2-3,-,TRBV10-1,TRBD2,TGCGCCAGCAAAGGGACTAACGGAAATGTCCTTAGCACAGATACGCAGTATTTT,CASKGTNGNVLSTDTQYF
15,TRBJ1-2,-,TRBV9,TRBD1,TGTGCCAGCAGCCGCAATGGACAGGGACCCTATGGCTACACCTTC,CASSRNGQGPYGYTF
15,TRBJ1-1,-,TRBV5-1,-,TGCGCCAGCAGCCCCAGCGCCGGATTGAACACTGAAGCTTTCTTT,CASSPSAGLNTEAFF
17,TRBJ2-1,once,TRBV4-3,TRBD2,TGCGCCAGCAGCCAAGAACTTCCTAGCGGGATCCGTAATGAGCAGTTCTTC,CASSQELPSGIRNEQFF
14,TRBJ2-7,-,TRBV6-5,TRBD1,TGTGCCACGAGCGACAGGGCTCAACACTACGAGCAGTACTTC,CATSDRAQHYEQYF
17,TRBJ2-7,-,TRBV28,TRBD2,TGTGCCAGCAGTCCCCCTACCATGACTAGCGGGAGGGCCACTCCGTACTTC,CASSPPTMTSGRATPYF
14,TRBJ1-2,few,TRBV28,-,TGTGCCAGCAGTTCGACCGGAGGGAAGTATGGCTACACCTTC,CASSSTGGKYGYTF
14,TRBJ1-5,-,TRBV6-5,-,TGTGCCAGCAGGCATGTCGGGAACAATCAGCCCCAGCATTTT,CASRHVGNNQPQHF
12,TRBJ2-7,-,TRBV11-1,-,TGTGCCAGCAGCCGCACAGGGCCCGAGCAGTACTTC,CASSRTGPEQYF
12,TRBJ2-5,once,TRBV28,TRBD2,TGTGCCAGCAACCCGGGAGGGGAGACCCAGTACTTC,CASNPGGETQYF
17,TRBJ2-5,-,TRBV5-1,TRBD2,TGCGCCAGCAGCCCCGCCCCGGCCGGGACTAGCGGGTCCATATCGTACTTC,CASSPAPAGTSGSISYF
15,TRBJ2-1,-,TRBV7-3,TRBD1,TGTGCCAGCAGCTTGGGACAGTCGACCTACAATGAGCAGTTCTTC,CASSLGQSTYNEQFF
15,TRBJ1-4,-,TRBV7-2,-,TGTGCCAGCAGCAACAGACCGGGTGAGGGAGAAAAACTGTTTTTT,CASSNRPGEGEKLFF
13,TRBJ2-1,-,TRBV7-2,TRBD1,TGTGCCAGCAGTACCGACAGGGGGTATGAGCAGTTCTTC,CASSTDRGYEQFF
13,TRBJ2-5,-,TRBV5-5,-,TGTGCCAGCAGCCCCGGGAGCCAAGAGACCCAGTACTTC,CASSPGSQETQYF
13,TRBJ2-7,-,TRBV12-3/TRBV12-4,TRBD2,TGTGCCAGCATGGGAGCGGGGGGTTACGAGCAGTACTTC,CASMGAGGYEQYF
16,TRBJ2-2,-,TRBV5-1,TRBD1,TGCGCCAGCAGCTTTAAAGGGGGCCTCGGGACCGGGGAGCTGTTTTTT,CASSFKGGLGTGELFF